This entry lists 20 T cell receptor beta chains sequenced from one sample in a study of blood T cell repertoires in COVID-19. The table came from immunoSEQ multiplex PCR; TCRdb's copy has only in-frame clones and leaves some out. Of about 130,000 clones in the sample, around nine tenths are singletons; the top ten hold less than 5%. Material: peripheral blood. These receptors originate from a man in his sixties with COVID-19, enrolled during active disease.

The chain joins TRBV10-3 to TRBJ2-7, with D unresolved. Germline V lookup: CDR1 ENHRY, CDR2 SYGVKD. Trimming removed 2 bases from V and 2 bases from J, with 10 bases in between. The CDR3 length is 14 residues. CDR3 sequence (DNA): TGTGCCATCAGTGAGGCCCTAGGCCCCTACGAGCAGTACTTC. This sequence encodes CAISEALGPYEQYF.

V and J are TRBV5-8 and TRBJ2-7; the match to TRBD2 covers 8 bases. The V gene's germline CDR1 is SGHTS and CDR2 YDEGEE. This CDR3 comprises 18 residues. V lost 4 bases, J lost 0 bases, and 15 bases stayed unmatched. CDR3 sequence (DNA): TGTGCCAGCAGCCGGGGGGGGCGGTGGAAGGTTCGCTCCTACGAGCAGTACTTC. This sequence encodes CASSRGGRWKVRSYEQYF. The entire variable domain, with the rest obtained from reference TRBV5-8 and TRBJ2-7, is as follows: EAGVTQSPTHLIKTRGQQATLRCSPISGHTSVYWYQQALGLGLQFLLWYDEGEERNRGNFPPRFSGRQFPNYSSELNVNALELEDSALYLCASSRGGRWKVRSYEQYFGPGTRLTVT.

The chain carries TRBV2 and TRBJ2-5; D possibly corresponds to TRBD2 (5 bases). The length of the CDR3 is 12 residues. Trimming cost V 5 bases and J 1 base, with 5 bases left between them. Germline CDR1 is SNHLY and CDR2 is FYNNEI. The CDR3 DNA reads as TGTGCCAGCAGTCGGGGCCAAGAGACCCAGTACTTC. Translated, it gives CASSRGQETQYF. The full variable domain, in which reference TRBV2 and TRBJ2-5 provide the parts outside the CDR3, is EPEVTQTPSHQVTQMGQEVILRCVPISNHLYFYWYRQILGQKVEFLVSFYNNEISEKSEIFDDQFSVERPDGSNFTLKIRSTKLEDSAMYFCASSRGQETQYFGPGTRLLVL.

The chain recombines TRBV3-1 (or the pseudogene TRBV3-2) with TRBJ2-7; possible D gene TRBD2, 6 bases. With 5 bases removed from V and 4 bases from J, the gap between germline ends came to 21 bases. CDR3 length: 16 amino acids. CDR1 and CDR2 (germline): LGHDT, YNNKEL (reference sequence). CDR3 DNA: TGTGCCAGCAGCGGAACCGGGACTCCCCTCGATTACGAGCAGTACTTC. Translating gives CASSGTGTPLDYEQYF.

This sequence joins TRBV7-3 and TRBJ2-3; D is undetermined. Germline V gives CDR1 SGHTA, CDR2 FQGTGA. The CDR3 has 14 amino acids. The V end was cut by 5 bases, the J end by 0 bases, with 9 bases between. CDR3 in DNA: TGTGCCAGCAGCCCTCGTTCGAGCACAGATACGCAGTATTTT. It is translated as CASSPRSSTDTQYF. The full variable domain, completed using reference TRBV7-3 and TRBJ2-3, is GAGVSQTPSNKVTEKGKYVELRCDPISGHTALYWYRQSLGQGPEFLIYFQGTGAADDSGLPNDRFFAVRPEGSVSTLKIQRTERGDSAVYLCASSPRSSTDTQYFGPGTRLTVL.

This sequence joins TRBV2 and TRBJ2-7, with 8 positions matching TRBD1. The germline V gene has CDR1 SNHLY and CDR2 FYNNEI. V lost 5 bases and J lost 2; bases outside the gene matches: 5. The CDR3 contains 14 residues. The CDR3 nucleotides are TGTGCCAGCAGTCCGGGACAGGATACCTACGAGCAGTACTTC. Its translation: CASSPGQDTYEQYF.

V usage is TRBV12-3 or TRBV12-4 and J usage is TRBJ1-1, with D hard to call. Trimming shortened V by 6 bases and J by 6 bases, and 11 bases separated the two germline ends. This CDR3 contains 12 residues. DNA of the CDR3: TGTGCCAGCAGCTTATCGATAGCTGAAGCTTTCTTT. Encoded protein: CASSLSIAEAFF.

This chain connects TRBV3-1 (or the pseudogene TRBV3-2) to TRBJ2-3, with 7 positions matching TRBD2. In germline, CDR1 is LGHDT, CDR2 YNNKEL (reference sequence). V lost 4 bases to trimming and J lost 1 base; unmatched junction nucleotides: 5. This CDR3 spans 15 amino acids. The CDR3 region is CASSPRREGTDTQYF. CDR3 bases: TGTGCCAGCAGCCCGCGACGGGAGGGCACAGATACGCAGTATTTT.

The V call is TRBV7-9, the J call TRBJ1-2; D uncertain. Trimming removed 4 bases at V and 2 bases at J, with 23 bases between. The CDR3 has 18 residues. The germline gives CDR1 SEHNR, CDR2 FQNEAQ (reference sequence). CDR3 nucleotide sequence: TGTGCCAGCAGCTCCTTACTTACTGGTGGAGGGAGAAACTATGGCTACACCTTC. This codes for CASSSLLTGGGRNYGYTF.

V and J are TRBV20-1 and TRBJ2-7; D may be TRBD2 (6 bases). The germline V gene encodes CDR1 DFQATT and CDR2 SNEGSKA (reference sequence). The CDR3 is 11 residues long. V was pared by 6 bases and J by 7 bases, with 13 bases between. As DNA, the CDR3 is TGCAGTGCCCTGGGACTCTGGGAGCAGTACTTC. It is translated as CSALGLWEQYF.

This rearrangement joins TRBV19 to TRBJ1-3; TRBD1 matches 7 bases. V lost 5 bases and J lost 4; bases outside the gene matches: 5. CDR3 length: 14 amino acids. Germline V gene sequence: CDR1 LNHDA, CDR2 SQIVND (reference sequence). The CDR3 loop reads CASSSSTGGNTIYF. The CDR3 bases are TGTGCCAGTAGTTCTTCGACAGGGGGAAACACCATATATTTT.

The chain carries TRBV19 and TRBJ2-7; the D is unclear. Trimming took 2 bases from V and 1 from J, leaving 9 bases between them. The CDR3 spans 14 residues. Per germline, CDR1 LNHDA and CDR2 SQIVND (reference sequence). CDR3 coding DNA: TGTGCCAGTAGTATAAGTACGGTATCCTACGAGCAGTACTTC. Translating it yields CASSISTVSYEQYF.

The V gene is TRBV14, the J gene TRBJ2-7; 10 bases are shared with TRBD2. Germline values: CDR1 SGHDN, CDR2 FVKESK. The CDR3 consists of 17 residues. Germline trimming cut 3 bases from V and 1 base from J; bases unmatched to any gene: 9. The CDR3 DNA reads as TGTGCCAGCAGCCATCGACTAGCGGGTAGGATGTCCTACGAGCAGTACTTC. Protein: CASSHRLAGRMSYEQYF. The variable domain in full, completed from reference TRBV14 and TRBJ2-7, reads EAGVTQFPSHSVIEKGQTVTLRCDPISGHDNLYWYRRVMGKEIKFLLHFVKESKQDESGMPNNRFLAERTGGTYSTLKVQPAELEDSGVYFCASSHRLAGRMSYEQYFGPGTRLTVT.

The chain joins TRBV29-1 to TRBJ2-1; 10 bases line up with TRBD2. The V gene's germline CDR1 is SQVTM and CDR2 ANQGSEA. This CDR3 region has 17 residues. Trimming removed 3 bases from V and 7 bases from J; junction bases left unmatched: 15. The CDR3 region has the DNA TGCAGCGTTGAGGGGGTCAGGGTAGCGGGAGGCTGGAATGAGCAGTTCTTC. Its protein product is CSVEGVRVAGGWNEQFF.

The V and J genes are TRBV12-3 or TRBV12-4 and TRBJ1-1; D is undetermined. The CDR3 covers 13 residues. Trimming took 7 bases from V and 1 from J, leaving 10 bases between them. The CDR3 here is CASKGGPNTEAFF. As DNA, the CDR3 is TGTGCCAGCAAAGGCGGCCCGAACACTGAAGCTTTCTTT.

The count of this clone is one. The chain couples TRBV6-1 to TRBJ1-1; D ambiguous. The CDR3 loop spans 16 amino acids. Germline CDR1 is MNHNS and CDR2 is SASEGT. V was shortened by 2 bases and J by 3 bases, with 16 bases between the two germline ends. The CDR3 reads CASSEIDTRIDTEAFF. The CDR3, as DNA: TGTGCCAGCAGTGAAATTGACACCAGGATCGACACTGAAGCTTTCTTT.

The gene calls are TRBV5-4 and TRBJ1-1; D call uncertain. Germline V lookup: CDR1 SGHNT, CDR2 YYREEE (reference sequence). The CDR3 has 15 amino acids. V was cut by 6 bases and J by 3 bases, with 18 bases left in between. In nucleotides, the CDR3 is TGTGCCAGCAAGGAGGACGTTCCATTTGACACTGAAGCTTTCTTT. Translating gives CASKEDVPFDTEAFF.

The chain recombines TRBV5-1 with TRBJ2-7; the match to TRBD1 covers 7 bases. Germline CDR1 reads SGHRS; CDR2 reads YFSETQ. The V gene end was trimmed by 4 bases and the J gene end by 3 bases; junction bases not matched to a gene: 13. This CDR3 region has 16 residues. The CDR3: CASSGTAETQNYEQYF. The CDR3 nucleotides are TGCGCCAGCAGCGGGACAGCCGAAACCCAGAACTACGAGCAGTACTTC.

The CDR3 sequence: CASSLQGAGELFF. The DNA for the CDR3 is TGTGCCAGCAGCTTACAGGGGGCCGGGGAGCTGTTTTTT. The V and J genes are TRBV5-6 and TRBJ2-2, with 8 bases aligning to TRBD1. Trimming cost V 2 bases and J 6 bases; bases outside gene matches: 0. Germline V lookup: CDR1 SGHDT, CDR2 YYEEEE. The CDR3 is made up of 13 amino acids.

CDR3 residues: CASSPTGGPNDEQYF. Written as DNA, the CDR3 is TGTGCCAGCAGCCCGACGGGGGGACCTAACGACGAGCAGTACTTC. The J gene is TRBJ2-7, the V gene TRBV9; TRBD2 agrees at 7 bases. Trimming took 4 bases from V and 5 from J; bases not matched to a gene: 12. The CDR3 has 15 amino acids. The germline V gene encodes CDR1 SGDLS and CDR2 YYNGEE. Looking up the rest from reference TRBV9 and TRBJ2-7 gives the full variable domain: DSGVTQTPKHLITATGQRVTLRCSPRSGDLSVYWYQQSLDQGLQFLIQYYNGEERAKGNILERFSAQQFPDLHSELNLSSLELGDSALYFCASSPTGGPNDEQYFGPGTRLTVT.